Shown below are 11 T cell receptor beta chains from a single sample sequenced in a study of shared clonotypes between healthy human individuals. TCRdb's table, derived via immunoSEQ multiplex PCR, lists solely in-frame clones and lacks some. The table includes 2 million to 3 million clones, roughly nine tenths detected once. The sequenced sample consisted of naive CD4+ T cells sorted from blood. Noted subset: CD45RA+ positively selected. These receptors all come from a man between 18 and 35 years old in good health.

CDR3 in DNA: TGTGCCAGCACTAACAGGGTCGACGAGCAGTACTTC. This translates into CASTNRVDEQYF. V usage is TRBV6-6 and J usage is TRBJ2-7, with a tentative D call TRBD1 (6 bases). V lost 7 bases and J lost 5, with 12 bases in between. In germline, CDR1 is MNHNY, CDR2 SVGAGI (reference sequence). The CDR3 totals 12 residues.

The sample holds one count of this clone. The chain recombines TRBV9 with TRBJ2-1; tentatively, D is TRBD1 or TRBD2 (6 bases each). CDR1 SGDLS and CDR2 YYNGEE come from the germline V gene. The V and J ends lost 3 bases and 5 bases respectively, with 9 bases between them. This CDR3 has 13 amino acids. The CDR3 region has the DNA TGTGCCAGCAGCGCCGGGGGCAACAATGAGCAGTTCTTC. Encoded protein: CASSAGGNNEQFF.

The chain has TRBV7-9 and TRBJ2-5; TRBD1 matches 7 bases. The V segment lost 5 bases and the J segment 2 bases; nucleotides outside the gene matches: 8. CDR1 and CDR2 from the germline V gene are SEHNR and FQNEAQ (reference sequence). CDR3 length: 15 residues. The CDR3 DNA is TGTGCCAGCAGCCCTAGAACCAGGGGGCAAGAGACCCAGTACTTC. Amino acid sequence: CASSPRTRGQETQYF.

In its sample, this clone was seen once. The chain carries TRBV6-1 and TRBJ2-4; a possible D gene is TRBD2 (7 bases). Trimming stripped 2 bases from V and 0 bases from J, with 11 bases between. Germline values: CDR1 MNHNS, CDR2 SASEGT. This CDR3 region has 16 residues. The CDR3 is CASSERGGLAKNIQYF. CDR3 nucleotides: TGTGCCAGCAGTGAAAGGGGGGGGCTAGCCAAAAACATTCAGTACTTC.

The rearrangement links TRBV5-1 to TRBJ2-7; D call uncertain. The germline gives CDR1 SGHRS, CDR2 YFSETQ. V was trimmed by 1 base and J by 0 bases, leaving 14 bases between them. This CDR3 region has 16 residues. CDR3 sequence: CASSLSSGISSYEQYF. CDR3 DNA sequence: TGCGCCAGCAGCTTGTCATCCGGAATCAGCTCCTACGAGCAGTACTTC. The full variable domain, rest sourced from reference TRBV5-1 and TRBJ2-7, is KAGVTQTPRYLIKTRGQQVTLSCSPISGHRSVSWYQQTPGQGLQFLFEYFSETQRNKGNFPGRFSGRQFSNSRSEMNVSTLELGDSALYLCASSLSSGISSYEQYFGPGTRLTVT.

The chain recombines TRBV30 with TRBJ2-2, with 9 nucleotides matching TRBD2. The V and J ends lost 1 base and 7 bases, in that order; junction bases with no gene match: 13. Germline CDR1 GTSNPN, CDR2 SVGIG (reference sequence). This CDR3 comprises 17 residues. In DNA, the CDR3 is TGTGCCTGGAGTGCTGCCCGGACTAGCGTACAGGGCGGGGAGCTGTTTTTT. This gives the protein CAWSAARTSVQGGELFF.

The CDR3 region has the DNA TGTGCCAGCCGACAGGGATCTTATAGCAATCAGCCCCAGCATTTT. Protein sequence: CASRQGSYSNQPQHF. The gene calls are TRBV19 and TRBJ1-5; 7 positions match TRBD1. Germline CDR1 LNHDA, CDR2 SQIVND (reference sequence). The CDR3 contains 15 residues. V gave up 9 bases and J gave up 0 bases; unmatched junction bases: 8. Using reference TRBV19 and TRBJ1-5 for the parts outside the CDR3, the full variable domain is DGGITQSPKYLFRKEGQNVTLSCEQNLNHDAMYWYRQDPGQGLRLIYYSQIVNDFQKGDIAEGYSVSREKKESFPLTVTSAQKNPTAFYLCASRQGSYSNQPQHFGDGTRLSIL.

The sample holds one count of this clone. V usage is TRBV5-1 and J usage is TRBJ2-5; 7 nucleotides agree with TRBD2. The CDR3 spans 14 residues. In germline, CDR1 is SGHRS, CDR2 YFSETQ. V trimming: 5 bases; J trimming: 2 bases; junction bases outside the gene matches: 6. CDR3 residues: CASRIWGGQETQYF. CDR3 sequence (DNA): TGCGCCAGCAGAATTTGGGGGGGACAAGAGACCCAGTACTTC.

CDR3 residues: CASSVRQVSYEQYF. The CDR3 DNA sequence: TGTGCCAGCAGCGTCAGACAGGTCTCCTACGAGCAGTACTTC. The rearrangement joins TRBV11-2 to TRBJ2-5; possibly TRBD1 for D (6 bases). The DNA end lines up better with TRBJ2-7; the J call may be wrong. Germline loops: CDR1 SGHAT, CDR2 FQNNGV. The CDR3 is 14 amino acids.

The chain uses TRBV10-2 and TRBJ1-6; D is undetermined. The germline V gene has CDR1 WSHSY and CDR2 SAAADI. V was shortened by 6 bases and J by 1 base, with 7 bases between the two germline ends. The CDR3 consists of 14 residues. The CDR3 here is CASRGGSYNSPLHF. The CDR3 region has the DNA TGCGCCAGCAGGGGAGGATCCTATAATTCACCCCTCCACTTT.

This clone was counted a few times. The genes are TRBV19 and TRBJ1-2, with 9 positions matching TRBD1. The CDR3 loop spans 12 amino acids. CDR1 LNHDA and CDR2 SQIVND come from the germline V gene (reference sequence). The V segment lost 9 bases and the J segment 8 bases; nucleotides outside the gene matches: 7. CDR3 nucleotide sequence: TGTGCCAGCCGGACAGGGGCAGAGGGCTACACCTTC. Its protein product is CASRTGAEGYTF.